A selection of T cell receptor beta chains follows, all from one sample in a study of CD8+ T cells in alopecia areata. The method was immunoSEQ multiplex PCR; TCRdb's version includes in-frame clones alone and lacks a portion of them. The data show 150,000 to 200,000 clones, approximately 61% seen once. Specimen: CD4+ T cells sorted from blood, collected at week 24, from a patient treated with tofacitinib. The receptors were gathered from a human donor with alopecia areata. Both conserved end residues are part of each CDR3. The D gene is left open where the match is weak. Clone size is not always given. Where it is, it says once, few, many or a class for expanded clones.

CDR3aa: CASSLAWGDSEQFF
CDR3nt: TGCGCCAGCAGCTTGGCGTGGGGGGACAGTGAGCAGTTCTTC
v_gene: TRBV5-1
j_gene: TRBJ2-1
d_gene: .
abundance: .

CDR3aa: CASSPVGSTGYTF
CDR3nt: TGCGCCAGCAGCCCAGTGGGGTCTACTGGCTACACCTTC
v_gene: TRBV4-3
j_gene: TRBJ1-2
d_gene: .
abundance: .

CDR3aa: CASSIDQGQTYTGELFF
CDR3nt: TGTGCCAGTAGTATAGACCAGGGACAAACCTACACCGGGGAGCTGTTTTTT
v_gene: TRBV19
j_gene: TRBJ2-2
d_gene: .
abundance: .

CDR3aa: CASSRGDTQYF
CDR3nt: TGTGCCAGTAGTAGGGGAGATACGCAGTATTTT
v_gene: TRBV19
j_gene: TRBJ2-3
d_gene: .
abundance: .

CDR3aa: CASRQRQGYGYTF
CDR3nt: TGTGCCAGCCGGCAGAGGCAGGGCTATGGCTACACCTTC
v_gene: TRBV5-6
j_gene: TRBJ1-2
d_gene: .
abundance: .

CDR3aa: CSASGDTKQYF
CDR3nt: TGCAGTGCTAGTGGGGACACCAAGCAGTACTTC
v_gene: TRBV20-1
j_gene: TRBJ2-7
d_gene: .
abundance: .

CDR3aa: CASSPRAGGDRDEQYF
CDR3nt: TGTGCCAGCAGCCCCCGGGCAGGGGGCGATCGTGACGAGCAGTACTTC
v_gene: TRBV9
j_gene: TRBJ2-7
d_gene: TRBD1
abundance: .

CDR3aa: CATGDVTDTQYF
CDR3nt: TGTGCCACTGGGGACGTCACAGATACGCAGTATTTT
v_gene: TRBV25-1
j_gene: TRBJ2-3
d_gene: .
abundance: .

CDR3aa: CASSPGQESNQPQHF
CDR3nt: TGCGCCAGCAGCCCGGGACAGGAGTCCAATCAGCCCCAGCATTTT
v_gene: TRBV10-2
j_gene: TRBJ1-5
d_gene: TRBD1
abundance: .

CDR3aa: CASSQDQGSNYGYTF
CDR3nt: TGTGCCAGCAGCCAAGATCAGGGTTCCAACTATGGCTACACCTTC
v_gene: TRBV14
j_gene: TRBJ1-2
d_gene: .
abundance: few

CDR3aa: CASKGTGDSYNSPLHF
CDR3nt: TGCGCCAGCAAAGGGACAGGTGACTCCTATAATTCACCCCTCCACTTT
v_gene: TRBV5-1
j_gene: TRBJ1-6
d_gene: TRBD1
abundance: .

CDR3aa: CSVDSARGYGYTF
CDR3nt: TGCAGCGTTGACTCAGCGCGGGGCTATGGCTACACCTTC
v_gene: TRBV29-1
j_gene: TRBJ1-2
d_gene: .
abundance: .

CDR3aa: CAHGGLPYGYTF
CDR3nt: TGTGCCCATGGAGGTCTCCCGTATGGCTACACCTTC
v_gene: TRBV30
j_gene: TRBJ1-2
d_gene: .
abundance: .

CDR3aa: CASSLADRGRTEAFF
CDR3nt: TGCGCCAGCAGCTTAGCCGACAGGGGCCGCACTGAAGCTTTCTTT
v_gene: TRBV5-1
j_gene: TRBJ1-1
d_gene: TRBD1
abundance: .

CDR3aa: CSVAWDTEAFF
CDR3nt: TGCAGCGTTGCATGGGACACTGAAGCTTTCTTT
v_gene: TRBV29-1
j_gene: TRBJ1-1
d_gene: .
abundance: once

CDR3aa: CASSVGGTWDYEQYF
CDR3nt: TGTGCCAGCAGCGTAGGAGGGACATGGGACTACGAGCAGTACTTC
v_gene: TRBV9
j_gene: TRBJ2-7
d_gene: .
abundance: .

CDR3aa: CASSLVGLSSGGELFF
CDR3nt: TGTGCCAGCAGCTTAGTTGGCCTGTCAAGTGGCGGGGAGCTGTTTTTT
v_gene: TRBV7-3
j_gene: TRBJ2-2
d_gene: .
abundance: once

CDR3aa: CASSTGNQPQHF
CDR3nt: TGTGCCAGCTCGACGGGCAATCAGCCCCAGCATTTT
v_gene: TRBV18
j_gene: TRBJ1-5
d_gene: .
abundance: .

CDR3aa: CASSKSIVRDNSPLHF
CDR3nt: TGTGCCAGCAGCAAATCTATCGTAAGGGATAATTCACCCCTCCACTTT
v_gene: TRBV21-1
j_gene: TRBJ1-6
d_gene: .
abundance: few

CDR3aa: CAWSVQGAGTVGNTIYF
CDR3nt: TGTGCCTGGAGTGTACAGGGAGCTGGGACGGTTGGAAACACCATATATTTT
v_gene: TRBV30
j_gene: TRBJ1-3
d_gene: .
abundance: .

CDR3aa: CASSRPGGLLTDTQYF
CDR3nt: TGCGCCAGCAGCCGCCCCGGGGGGCTTTTGACAGATACGCAGTATTTT
v_gene: TRBV5-1
j_gene: TRBJ2-3
d_gene: .
abundance: .

CDR3aa: CAWRFGQGDGYTF
CDR3nt: TGTGCCTGGAGATTCGGACAGGGGGATGGCTACACCTTC
v_gene: TRBV30
j_gene: TRBJ1-2
d_gene: TRBD1
abundance: .

CDR3aa: CSVRDSISYEQYF
CDR3nt: TGCAGCGTGCGGGACAGCATTTCCTACGAGCAGTACTTC
v_gene: TRBV29-1
j_gene: TRBJ2-7
d_gene: .
abundance: .

CDR3aa: CSAGQADYGYTF
CDR3nt: TGCAGCGCAGGACAGGCCGACTATGGCTACACCTTC
v_gene: TRBV29-1
j_gene: TRBJ1-2
d_gene: TRBD1
abundance: .

CDR3aa: CASSPKQGGEQYF
CDR3nt: TGTGCCAGCTCACCAAAACAGGGGGGCGAGCAGTACTTC
v_gene: TRBV18
j_gene: TRBJ2-7
d_gene: TRBD1
abundance: .

CDR3aa: CASSRSTGFRGETQYF
CDR3nt: TGTGCCAGCAGCCGCTCGACAGGGTTTCGTGGAGAGACCCAGTACTTC
v_gene: TRBV7-7
j_gene: TRBJ2-5
d_gene: TRBD1
abundance: few

CDR3aa: CASSRGMSEQNYGYTF
CDR3nt: TGTGCCAGCAGCCGCGGGATGAGCGAGCAGAACTATGGCTACACCTTC
v_gene: TRBV4-2
j_gene: TRBJ1-2
d_gene: .
abundance: .

CDR3aa: CASSTGQGITDTQYF
CDR3nt: TGCGCCAGCAGCACGGGACAGGGGATAACAGATACGCAGTATTTT
v_gene: TRBV5-1
j_gene: TRBJ2-3
d_gene: TRBD1
abundance: .

CDR3aa: CASSLVFRGTDQETQYF
CDR3nt: TGTGCCAGCAGCTTAGTGTTCCGGGGGACGGACCAAGAGACCCAGTACTTC
v_gene: TRBV5-6
j_gene: TRBJ2-5
d_gene: .
abundance: few

CDR3aa: CAWAGSSGNTIYF
CDR3nt: TGTGCCTGGGCAGGGAGCTCTGGAAACACCATATATTTT
v_gene: TRBV30
j_gene: TRBJ1-3
d_gene: .
abundance: once

CDR3aa: CASSQQGGIAKNIQYF
CDR3nt: TGCGCCAGCAGCCAACAGGGGGGAATCGCCAAAAACATTCAGTACTTC
v_gene: TRBV5-1
j_gene: TRBJ2-4
d_gene: TRBD1
abundance: few